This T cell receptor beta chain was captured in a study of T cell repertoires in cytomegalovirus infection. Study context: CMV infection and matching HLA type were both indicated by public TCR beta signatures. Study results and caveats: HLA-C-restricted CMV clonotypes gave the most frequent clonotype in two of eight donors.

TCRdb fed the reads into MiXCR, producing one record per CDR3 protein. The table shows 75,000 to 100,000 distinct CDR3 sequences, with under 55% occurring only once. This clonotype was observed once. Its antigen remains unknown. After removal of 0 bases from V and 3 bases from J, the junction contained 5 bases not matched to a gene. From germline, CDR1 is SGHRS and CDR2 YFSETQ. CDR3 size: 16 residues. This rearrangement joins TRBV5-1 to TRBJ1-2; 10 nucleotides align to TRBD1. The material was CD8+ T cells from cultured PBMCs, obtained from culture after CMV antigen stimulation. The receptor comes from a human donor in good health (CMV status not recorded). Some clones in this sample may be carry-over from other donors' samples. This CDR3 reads CASSLGDRGADYGYTF. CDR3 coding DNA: TGCGCCAGCAGCTTGGGGGACAGGGGCGCAGACTATGGCTACACCTTC.